This T cell receptor (beta chain) emerged from a study of CD8 T cells in ankylosing spondylitis. The study's findings and limits: Earlier studies detected some motif variants in reactive arthritis synovial fluid and blood. One TCR beta motif, made up of 7 or 8 highly homologous variants, appeared characteristic of ankylosing spondylitis blood. The study looked at matched synovial fluid samples from ankylosing spondylitis patients. Disease-linked clones were reported to be significantly enriched there.

Quantitative 5'-RACE with molecular barcodes generated TCR beta libraries. From the 5' RACE reads, TCRdb called clonotypes with MiXCR, one entry per CDR3 protein. The data show hundreds of thousands of distinct CDR3 sequences, 8.6% seen once. This clonotype was detected ten times or more. What it binds is not known. The germline V and J ends were trimmed by 5 bases and 2 bases, with 11 bases remaining between them. CDR3 size: 14 residues. Germline V lookup: CDR1 SGHVS, CDR2 FQNEAQ. Sequences were obtained from blood, either unsorted or a sorted T cell fraction (not recorded which). The source is a male donor with ankylosing spondylitis or in good health (not recorded which). The rearrangement uses TRBV7-8 and TRBJ2-3; no clear D gene. In DNA form, the CDR3 reads TGTGCCAGCAGCCCCTTAGTTCACACAGATACGCAGTATTTT. It encodes CASSPLVHTDTQYF.